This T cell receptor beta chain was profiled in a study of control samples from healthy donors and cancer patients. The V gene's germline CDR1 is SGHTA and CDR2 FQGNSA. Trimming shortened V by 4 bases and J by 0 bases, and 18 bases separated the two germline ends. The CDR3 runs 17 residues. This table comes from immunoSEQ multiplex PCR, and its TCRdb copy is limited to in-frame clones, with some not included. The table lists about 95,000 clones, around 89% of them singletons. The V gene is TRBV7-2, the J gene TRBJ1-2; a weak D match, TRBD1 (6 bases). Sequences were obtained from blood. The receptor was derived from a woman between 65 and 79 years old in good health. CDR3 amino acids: CASSSWGAANSNYGYTF. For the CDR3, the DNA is TGTGCCAGCAGCTCGTGGGGGGCAGCTAATTCTAACTATGGCTACACCTTC.